This T cell receptor (beta chain) was sequenced for a study of blood T cells in healthy people across ages. Primers used in a second PCR of about 7 to 12 cycles were a sample-barcoded 5' primer and a J-beta primer mix. Each CDR3 protein gets one entry after TCRdb re-called the 5' RACE reads with MiXCR. The table lists 550,000 to 700,000 distinct CDR3 sequences, 27% of them singletons. J lost 0 bases, V lost 3 bases, and 3 bases had no gene match. This CDR3 spans 15 amino acids. This sequence originates from a woman aged 70-85 years in good health. Sequenced: blood. The chain carries TRBV12-3 or TRBV12-4 and TRBJ2-7; 9 bases are a match to TRBD2. CDR3 protein: CASSFLSGGSYEQYF. CDR3 DNA sequence: TGTGCCAGCAGTTTCCTTAGCGGGGGCTCCTACGAGCAGTACTTC.